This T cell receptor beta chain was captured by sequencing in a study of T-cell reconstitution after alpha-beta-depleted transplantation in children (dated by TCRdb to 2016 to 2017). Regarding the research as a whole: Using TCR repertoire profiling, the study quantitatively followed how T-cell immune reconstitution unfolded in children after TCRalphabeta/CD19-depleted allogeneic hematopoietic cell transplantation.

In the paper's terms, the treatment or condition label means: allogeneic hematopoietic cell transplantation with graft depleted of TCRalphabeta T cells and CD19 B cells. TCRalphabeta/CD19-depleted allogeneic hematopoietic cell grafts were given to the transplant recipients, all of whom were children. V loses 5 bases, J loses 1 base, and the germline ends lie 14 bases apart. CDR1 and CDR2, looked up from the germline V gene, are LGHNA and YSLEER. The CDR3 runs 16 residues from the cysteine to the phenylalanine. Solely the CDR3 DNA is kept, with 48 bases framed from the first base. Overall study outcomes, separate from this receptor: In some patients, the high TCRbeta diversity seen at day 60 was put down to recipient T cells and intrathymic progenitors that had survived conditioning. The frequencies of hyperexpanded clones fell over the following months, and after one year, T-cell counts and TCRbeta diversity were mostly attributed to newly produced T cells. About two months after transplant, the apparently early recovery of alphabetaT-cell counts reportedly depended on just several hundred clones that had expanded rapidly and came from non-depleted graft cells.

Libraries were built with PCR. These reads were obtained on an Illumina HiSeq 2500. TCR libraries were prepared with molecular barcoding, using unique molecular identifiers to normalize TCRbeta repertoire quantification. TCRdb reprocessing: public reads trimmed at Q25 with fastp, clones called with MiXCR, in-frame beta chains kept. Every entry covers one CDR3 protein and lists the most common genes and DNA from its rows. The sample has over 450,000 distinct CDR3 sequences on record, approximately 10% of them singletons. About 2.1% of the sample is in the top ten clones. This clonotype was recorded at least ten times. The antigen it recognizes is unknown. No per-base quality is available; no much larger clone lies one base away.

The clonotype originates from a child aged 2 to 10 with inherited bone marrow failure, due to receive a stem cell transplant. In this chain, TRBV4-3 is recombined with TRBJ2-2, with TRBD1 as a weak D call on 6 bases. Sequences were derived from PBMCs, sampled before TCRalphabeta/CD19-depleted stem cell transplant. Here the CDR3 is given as CASSFPGTKNTGELFF. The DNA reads TGCGCCAGCAGCTTTCCGGGGACAAAGAACACCGGGGAGCTGTTTTTT.